Only a few counts were recorded for the clone carrying this TCR beta chain. In germline, CDR1 is SGHAT, CDR2 FQNNGV. This CDR3 has 16 residues. The ends lost 5 bases at V and 2 bases at J; junction bases unmatched: 9. The sample comes from a study of T cells after yellow fever vaccination. MiXCR, run by TCRdb on the 5' RACE reads, gives a single entry per CDR3 protein. This sample carries approximately 90,000 distinct CDR3 sequences, about an eighth of them seen once, and the ten largest clones take approximately 25%. Study findings and constraints: Just a small share of clonotypes turned up in the CD4 compartment as well as the CD8 compartment. Post-booster samples contained most primary-vaccination clones (roughly 96% CD4, about 90% CD8).

This sequence originates from a man between 18 and 35 years old who received the YFV17D yellow fever vaccine. The chain uses TRBV11-2 and TRBJ2-7; 10 bases fit TRBD1. The input for sequencing was CD8+ T cells not binding an NS4B(214-222) dextramer, sorted from PBMCs, taken approximately 22 days after the first yellow fever vaccination. The CDR3 DNA follows: TGTGCCAGCAGCCCTACCACCGGACAGGGGGCCTACGAGCAGTACTTC. This encodes CASSPTTGQGAYEQYF.